This T cell receptor (beta chain) was sequenced during a study of OX40 agonist ivuxolimab in advanced cancers. Comment on this clone: Antigen specificity is unknown.

Germline V CDR1 and CDR2: MNHEY, SMNVEV (reference sequence). The CDR3 length is 13 residues. V was clipped by 3 bases and J by 4 bases, with 8 bases between them. Only in-frame clones appear in the TCRdb table, and some are missing; sequencing was by immunoSEQ multiplex PCR. The sample has about 14,000 clones; 85% to 95% are singletons. General study results and limits: In general, CD8+ T cells held more expanded clones than CD4+ did, on average.

This clonotype was obtained from an adult with an advanced solid tumor such as melanoma, head and neck, liver or kidney cancer. The V call is TRBV27, the J call TRBJ2-3; D possibly uses TRBD1 or TRBD2 (5 bases each). Specimen: CD4+ or CD8+ T cells sorted from blood, collected in a trial of the OX40 agonist ivuxolimab. The CDR3 loop reads CASSLMGADTQYF. CDR3 nucleotides: TGTGCCAGCAGTTTGATGGGGGCAGATACGCAGTATTTT.